A single T cell receptor (beta chain) is shown here with its context. One end of the junction does not line up with germline, which may come from a read error. These data originate in a study of cytomegalovirus exposure and HLA in healthy donors. Both 60 Vbeta primers and 13 Jbeta primers went into the PCR. Produced via immunoSEQ multiplex PCR; TCRdb's table is partial and in-frame only. The sample has some 170,000 clones; around 79% are singletons. CDR3 length: 13 amino acids. The germline V gene encodes CDR1 KGHSH and CDR2 LQKENI. This TCR came from a man aged 35 to 55 in good health and CMV-seronegative. The chain uses TRBV18 and TRBJ2-7; TRBD2 is a possible D gene (6 bases). Material for sequencing was PBMCs. The DNA of the CDR3 is TGTGCCGGCTCACCGGCTAGCGTCTACGAGCAGTACTTC. As protein: CAGSPASVYEQYF.